The 8 T cell receptor beta chains reported below all come from one sample, sequenced in a study of T cell responses to AZD1222 COVID-19 vaccine. The method was immunoSEQ multiplex PCR; TCRdb's version includes in-frame clones alone and lacks a portion of them. The top ten hold roughly 2% of the sample, which has some 150,000 clones, about 93% seen once. Sequences were derived from peripheral blood, sampled on day 0 of AZD1222 vaccination. The receptor source for this set is an adult in good health.

In DNA, the CDR3 is TGTGCCAGCAGCTTGGTCTGGACAGGGCCTGGCGGTGAGCAGTTCTTC. Protein: CASSLVWTGPGGEQFF. V usage is TRBV11-1 and J usage is TRBJ2-1; 8 bases fit TRBD1. This CDR3 spans 16 amino acids. V lost 3 bases, J lost 9 bases, and 13 bases stayed unmatched. Germline V CDR1 and CDR2: SGHAT, FQDESV (reference sequence).

V gene TRBV9 combines with J gene TRBJ2-1, with a weak D call TRBD2 (5 bases). CDR3 length: 14 amino acids. Between the trimmed V and J ends, which lost 0 bases and 9 bases, there was a span of 13 bases. Germline CDR1 SGDLS, CDR2 YYNGEE. The CDR3 spells CASSVVGEMSEQFF. The CDR3, as DNA: TGTGCCAGCAGCGTAGTGGGAGAAATGAGTGAGCAGTTCTTC.

V and J are TRBV5-6 and TRBJ1-1; D not certain. The V and J ends lost 1 base and 4 bases respectively, with 5 bases between them. Germline V gene data show CDR1 as SGHDT and CDR2 as YYEEEE. The CDR3 sequence is 12 residues long. The CDR3 loop reads CASSLSGTEAFF. The CDR3 DNA is TGTGCCAGCAGCTTGTCGGGCACTGAAGCTTTCTTT.

The chain couples TRBV19 to TRBJ1-1; perhaps TRBD1 as D (5 bases). The germline V and J ends were trimmed by 5 bases and 3 bases, with 19 bases remaining between them. CDR3 length: 16 amino acids. Germline CDR1 reads LNHDA; CDR2 reads SQIVND (reference sequence). The CDR3 nucleotides are TGTGCCAGTAGTCTGTCGGGGGAAGGGCACGACACTGAAGCTTTCTTT. Its protein product is CASSLSGEGHDTEAFF.

V and J are TRBV10-3 and TRBJ2-1; 9 bases match TRBD2. CDR1 is ENHRY, CDR2 SYGVKD, per germline. Germline trimming cut 7 bases from V and 4 bases from J; bases unmatched to any gene: 8. CDR3 length: 15 residues. CDR3 protein: CAIKGDSGSYNEQFF. The CDR3 DNA is TGTGCCATCAAAGGTGATAGCGGGAGTTACAATGAGCAGTTCTTC.

V and J are TRBV7-9 and TRBJ1-1, with D uncertain. The length of the CDR3 is 13 residues. Between the trimmed V and J ends, which lost 2 bases and 3 bases, there was a span of 7 bases. Per the germline V gene, CDR1 is SEHNR and CDR2 is FQNEAQ (reference sequence). As DNA, the CDR3 is TGTGCCAGCAGCTTAAGTGGTCACACTGAAGCTTTCTTT. The encoded protein is CASSLSGHTEAFF.

The V call is TRBV11-2, the J call TRBJ1-2; D gene ambiguous. With 4 bases removed from V and 4 bases from J, the gap between germline ends came to 13 bases. This CDR3 is built from 14 residues. CDR1 is SGHAT and CDR2 is FQNNGV in the germline V gene. CDR3: CASSSLRRLYGYTF. The CDR3 DNA sequence: TGTGCCAGCAGCTCTCTGAGGCGGCTCTATGGCTACACCTTC.

This CDR3 reads CASSLAPGSGEQYF. In DNA form, the CDR3 reads TGTGCCAGCAGCTTAGCGCCGGGTAGCGGAGAGCAGTACTTC. J is TRBJ2-7 and V is TRBV7-9; D is possibly TRBD2 (6 bases). V was clipped by 0 bases and J by 7 bases, with 13 bases between them. CDR1 and CDR2 (germline): SEHNR, FQNEAQ (reference sequence). This CDR3 contains 14 residues. Drawing the rest from reference TRBV7-9 and TRBJ2-7, the complete variable domain is DTGVSQNPRHKITKRGQNVTFRCDPISEHNRLYWYRQTLGQGPEFLTYFQNEAQLEKSRLLSDRFSAERPKGSFSTLEIQRTEQGDSAMYLCASSLAPGSGEQYFGPGTRLTVT.